What follows is one T cell receptor (beta chain) and its context. The CDR3 runs to 16 residues. Looked up from germline, CDR1 is MNHEY and CDR2 is SMNVEV (reference sequence). J lost 4 bases, V lost 10 bases, and 16 bases had no gene match. Sequencing was performed with immunoSEQ multiplex PCR; in TCRdb, only in-frame clones are kept and a portion is missing. The data contain about 58,000 clones, around 91% of them singletons. The data were taken from a study of control samples from healthy donors and cancer patients. Sequencing input: PBMCs. The TCR was taken from a man in his 60s with colorectal cancer. The chain links TRBV27 to TRBJ1-5, with 7 bases aligning to TRBD1. CDR3: CATTGIPRDSNQPQHF. CDR3 nucleotides: TGTGCCACCACGGGGATTCCCCGGGACAGTAATCAGCCCCAGCATTTT.